This T cell receptor (beta chain) was captured in a study of blood T cells in healthy people across ages. Broader study findings: Roughly linearly, TCR beta diversity per million T cells fell as age increased.

This CDR3 spans 13 amino acids. Germline-derived CDR1 and CDR2 are SEHNR and FQNEAQ (reference sequence). V lost 11 bases and J lost 8, with 19 bases in between. This clonotype has just a few counts. Its antigen is undetermined. A second about 7 to 11 cycle PCR used barcoded and J-beta primers. TCRdb re-analysed the 5' RACE reads in MiXCR, keeping a single row per CDR3 protein. The repertoire holds 1.5 million to 2 million distinct CDR3 sequences, with approximately 50% as singletons. This rearrangement joins TRBV7-9 to TRBJ2-1; either TRBD1 or TRBD2 may fit D (6 bases each). This clonotype was obtained from a woman aged 40 to 50 in good health. The sequenced sample was blood. Here the CDR3 DNA reads TGTGCCTCACGGCTCGGGGGCATGGATGAGCAGTTCTTC. Amino acid sequence: CASRLGGMDEQFF. The full variable domain, in which reference TRBV7-9 and TRBJ2-1 provide the parts outside the CDR3, is DTGVSQNPRHKITKRGQNVTFRCDPISEHNRLYWYRQTLGQGPEFLTYFQNEAQLEKSRLLSDRFSAERPKGSFSTLEIQRTEQGDSAMYLCASRLGGMDEQFFGPGTRLTVL.